These T cell receptor beta chains were read from a single sample in a study of identical twins. Each CDR3 protein gets one entry after TCRdb re-called the 5' RACE reads with MiXCR. The repertoire holds some 1,700,000 distinct CDR3 sequences, with under 35% as singletons. Source material: cord blood. The receptors derive from a newborn girl in good health. Both conserved end residues are part of each CDR3. D genes are given only for firm matches. Size values are once, few and many counts, or a class for expanded clones, and some rows have none.

CDR3aa,CDR3nt,j_gene,abundance,d_gene,v_gene
CASSKHRADTQYF,TGTGCCAGCAGCAAACACAGGGCAGATACGCAGTATTTT,TRBJ2-3,-,-,TRBV21-1
CASALGLAGVNEQFF,TGTGCCAGCGCTTTGGGACTAGCGGGAGTCAATGAGCAGTTCTTC,TRBJ2-1,few,TRBD2,TRBV27
CASSVSSGRLDTQYF,TGTGCCAGCAGCGTTTCCAGCGGGAGATTAGATACGCAGTATTTT,TRBJ2-3,few,TRBD2,TRBV3-1
CSAPARTGNYGYTF,TGCAGTGCCCCGGCCCGGACAGGGAACTATGGCTACACCTTC,TRBJ1-2,few,TRBD1,TRBV20-1
CASSQLGSNYGYTF,TGTGCCAGCAGCCAACTTGGCTCCAACTATGGCTACACCTTC,TRBJ1-2,-,-,TRBV3-1
CASSRPGPGTDTQYF,TGTGCCAGCAGCCGCCCGGGCCCTGGAACAGATACGCAGTATTTT,TRBJ2-3,-,-,TRBV7-9
CAISESGQGSEKLFF,TGTGCCATCAGTGAGTCGGGACAGGGTAGTGAAAAACTGTTTTTT,TRBJ1-4,few,TRBD1,TRBV10-3
CASSYTAGGFSYEQYF,TGTGCCAGCAGTTACACCGCAGGGGGCTTCTCCTACGAGCAGTACTTC,TRBJ2-7,many,TRBD1,TRBV6-6
CASRGSFNYGYTF,TGTGCCAGCCGGGGGTCTTTTAACTATGGCTACACCTTC,TRBJ1-2,-,-,TRBV25-1
CASSFGSGRIHEQYF,TGTGCCAGCAGCTTTGGCAGCGGGAGGATCCACGAGCAGTACTTC,TRBJ2-7,-,TRBD2,TRBV11-2
CASSLAGSIADTQYF,TGTGCCAGCAGCTTAGCGGGAAGTATCGCAGATACGCAGTATTTT,TRBJ2-3,few,-,TRBV7-9
CSAARAYEQYF,TGCAGCGCCGCCCGGGCCTACGAGCAGTACTTC,TRBJ2-7,-,-,TRBV29-1
CASSLPGQNYNEQYF,TGTGCCAGCAGCCTCCCGGGACAGAACTACAATGAGCAGTACTTC,TRBJ2-5,once,TRBD1,TRBV11-1
CASSYSTSGGASTDTQYF,TGTGCCAGCAGTTACTCGACTAGCGGGGGGGCCAGCACAGATACGCAGTATTTT,TRBJ2-3,-,TRBD2,TRBV6-5
CASSLVGSNHPSYEQYF,TGTGCCAGCAGCTTAGTCGGCAGTAATCATCCCTCCTACGAGCAGTACTTC,TRBJ2-7,many,-,TRBV11-2
CASSARTGGEKLFF,TGTGCCAGCAGCGCCCGGACAGGGGGTGAAAAACTGTTTTTT,TRBJ1-4,-,TRBD1,TRBV9
CASSLTGGASTDTQYF,TGTGCCAGCAGCTTAACGGGCGGGGCTAGCACAGATACGCAGTATTTT,TRBJ2-3,many,-,TRBV7-2
CASSLKRGKSSYNEQFF,TGTGCCAGCAGCTTAAAGCGGGGAAAAAGCTCCTACAATGAGCAGTTCTTC,TRBJ2-1,few,TRBD2,TRBV7-9
CASSFGNNEQYF,TGCGCCAGCAGCTTTGGAAACAATGAGCAGTACTTC,TRBJ2-5,many,-,TRBV5-1
CASSAQDPRGEKLFF,TGTGCCAGCAGCGCACAGGACCCAAGGGGTGAAAAACTGTTTTTT,TRBJ1-4,once,-,TRBV2
CSALGYTDTQYF,TGCAGTGCCTTGGGGTACACAGATACGCAGTATTTT,TRBJ2-3,few,-,TRBV20-1
CASSEWPGYGYTF,TGTGCCAGCAGTGAATGGCCAGGGTATGGCTACACCTTC,TRBJ1-2,-,-,TRBV6-1
CASSTGLAGGRVRYNEQFF,TGTGCCAGCAGTACGGGACTAGCGGGAGGGCGGGTGAGGTACAATGAGCAGTTCTTC,TRBJ2-1,-,TRBD2,TRBV27
CASSTANNQPQHF,TGTGCCAGTAGTACCGCAAACAATCAGCCCCAGCATTTT,TRBJ1-5,-,-,TRBV19
CASRGDRGGEQFF,TGTGCCAGCCGAGGGGACAGGGGGGGTGAGCAGTTCTTC,TRBJ2-1,-,TRBD1,TRBV28
CSVVRVRTGGYEQYF,TGCAGCGTTGTTAGGGTAAGGACAGGGGGCTACGAGCAGTACTTC,TRBJ2-7,few,TRBD1,TRBV29-1
CASTKDRSSRNIQYF,TGTGCCAGCACCAAAGACAGGTCTTCGAGAAACATTCAGTACTTC,TRBJ2-4,many,-,TRBV6-2/TRBV6-3
CASSQEGGGARGYTF,TGTGCCAGCAGCCAAGAGGGGGGGGGCGCTCGTGGCTACACCTTC,TRBJ1-2,-,-,TRBV4-2
CASSVVGDRSAKNIQYF,TGTGCCAGCAGCGTAGTAGGAGACAGGTCAGCCAAAAACATTCAGTACTTC,TRBJ2-4,few,-,TRBV9
CASSPKKDTDTQYF,TGTGCCAGCAGCCCAAAGAAAGACACAGATACGCAGTATTTT,TRBJ2-3,-,-,TRBV11-2
CSARKTANSPLHF,TGCAGTGCTAGAAAGACTGCTAATTCACCCCTCCACTTT,TRBJ1-6,few,-,TRBV20-1
CSASPTGGRVVHEQFF,TGCAGTGCTTCTCCCACGGGCGGGAGGGTGGTCCATGAGCAGTTCTTC,TRBJ2-1,-,TRBD2,TRBV20-1
CSVDSGPTDTQYF,TGCAGCGTTGACTCCGGACCCACAGATACGCAGTATTTT,TRBJ2-3,-,-,TRBV29-1
CSARGGSYLNEQYF,TGCAGTGCTAGAGGCGGGAGCTACCTTAACGAGCAGTACTTC,TRBJ2-7,-,TRBD2,TRBV20-1
CASSPTMSPTDTQYF,TGTGCCAGCTCACCGACTATGAGTCCCACAGATACGCAGTATTTT,TRBJ2-3,few,-,TRBV18
CSGGQACEQYF,TGCAGCGGAGGACAGGCCTGCGAGCAGTACTTC,TRBJ2-7,-,TRBD1,TRBV29-1
CASSPWVGGGNTIYF,TGTGCCAGCAGCCCATGGGTCGGGGGTGGAAACACCATATATTTT,TRBJ1-3,-,-,TRBV7-2
CASSSGLAKQFF,TGCGCCAGCAGCTCGGGACTAGCGAAGCAGTTCTTC,TRBJ2-1,few,TRBD2,TRBV5-1
CASSQPREGYYGYTF,TGTGCCAGCAGCCAACCTAGAGAGGGATACTATGGCTACACCTTC,TRBJ1-2,few,-,TRBV3-1
CSARTPDSQPQHF,TGCAGTGCTAGGACCCCGGACAGTCAGCCCCAGCATTTT,TRBJ1-5,-,-,TRBV20-1
CSAFSGTTYNEQYF,TGCAGTGCTTTTTCCGGGACTACCTACAATGAGCAGTACTTC,TRBJ2-7,-,TRBD2,TRBV20-1
CASSLLDSGSPLHF,TGCGCCAGCAGCCTATTGGACAGCGGTTCACCCCTCCACTTT,TRBJ1-6,-,-,TRBV5-1
CASSVSPGLEGYNEQFF,TGTGCCAGCAGTGTGTCACCGGGACTAGAAGGATACAATGAGCAGTTCTTC,TRBJ2-1,-,TRBD2,TRBV6-1
CAINSVTGGRNEQFF,TGTGCCATAAATTCGGTTACAGGGGGCCGGAATGAGCAGTTCTTC,TRBJ2-1,many,TRBD1,TRBV10-3
CASRGQGTPYEQYF,TGTGCCAGCCGGGGACAGGGGACCCCCTACGAGCAGTACTTC,TRBJ2-7,few,TRBD1,TRBV2
CASSLGRDGEAFF,TGCGCCAGCAGCTTGGGTAGGGATGGAGAAGCTTTCTTT,TRBJ1-1,many,-,TRBV5-1
CASIWSRGGEQYF,TGTGCCAGCATATGGAGCAGGGGTGGGGAGCAGTACTTC,TRBJ2-7,many,-,TRBV2
CAWSYQETQYF,TGTGCCTGGTCGTACCAAGAGACCCAGTACTTC,TRBJ2-5,once,-,TRBV30
CASSSQGRAGYTF,TGTGCCAGCAGTTCACAGGGTAGAGCCGGCTACACCTTC,TRBJ1-2,few,-,TRBV12-3/TRBV12-4
CASSLEGQAYNEQFF,TGCGCCAGCAGCTTGGAGGGACAGGCCTACAATGAGCAGTTCTTC,TRBJ2-1,-,TRBD1,TRBV5-1
CASSQYRDSNYGYTF,TGTGCCAGCAGCCAATACCGGGACAGTAACTATGGCTACACCTTC,TRBJ1-2,few,TRBD1,TRBV6-5
CASGDDTDTQYF,TGTGCCTCCGGGGACGACACAGATACGCAGTATTTT,TRBJ2-3,-,-,TRBV10-3
CASSQRLAGGNEQYF,TGTGCCAGCAGCCAACGCCTAGCGGGGGGCAATGAGCAGTACTTC,TRBJ2-7,-,TRBD2,TRBV3-1
CASSQPTSGRANNEQYF,TGCGCCAGCAGCCAACCGACTAGCGGGAGGGCCAACAATGAGCAGTACTTC,TRBJ2-5,-,TRBD2,TRBV4-1